This T cell receptor beta chain comes out of a study of cytomegalovirus exposure and HLA in healthy donors. Study context: There were 75 million to 95 million unique TCRs (from HLA-typed donors) in an early data release. Among fewer than 500 genotyped donors, 80% to 90% fell in the Caucasian-associated ancestry cluster.

With 60 Vbeta and 13 Jbeta primers, the PCR was carried out. The table came from immunoSEQ multiplex PCR; TCRdb's copy has only in-frame clones and leaves some out. The sample holds some 150,000 clones, approximately 80% seen once. Whole-study findings and limits: TCR beta sequences reportedly predicted the HLA-A and HLA-B alleles of most subjects accurately. A missense DCLRE1C variant was associated with V- and J-gene trimming of TCR beta chains in a later analysis, and an independent cohort replicated the association.

Comment on this clone: The antigen is not known.

The CDR3 spans 17 residues. CDR1 and CDR2 (germline): SGHNT, YYREEE (reference sequence). The V gene end was trimmed by 1 base and the J gene end by 8 bases; junction bases not matched to a gene: 7. The receptor's source is a man younger than 40 in good health and CMV-seropositive. The chain has TRBV5-4 and TRBJ2-2, with 14 nucleotides matching TRBD2. Sequenced input: PBMCs. The CDR3: CASSLPGTSGSRGELFF. DNA of the CDR3: TGTGCCAGCAGCTTGCCTGGGACTAGCGGGAGTCGGGGGGAGCTGTTTTTT. Drawing the rest from reference TRBV5-4 and TRBJ2-2, the complete variable domain is ETGVTQSPTHLIKTRGQQVTLRCSSQSGHNTVSWYQQALGQGPQFIFQYYREEENGRGNFPPRFSGLQFPNYSSELNVNALELDDSALYLCASSLPGTSGSRGELFFGEGSRLTVL.